This note documents a single T cell receptor beta chain sequence. The antigen is unknown. The sample comes from a study of T-cell reconstitution after alpha-beta-depleted transplantation in children. Notes on the study in general: Expanded clones from the graft, numbering several hundred, reportedly supplied alpha-beta T cells about two months after transplant. Fresh T-cell production supplied most of the T-cell counts and diversity seen one year after transplant. At day 60, the high TCRbeta diversity found in some patients originated from recipient T cells and thymic progenitors that had survived.

V was clipped by 3 bases and J by 10 bases, with 13 bases between them. CDR1 is MGHRA and CDR2 is YSYEKL in the germline V gene. CDR3 length: 13 residues. The authors prepared the TCRbeta library with unique molecular identifiers. TCRdb re-analysed the PCR reads in MiXCR, keeping a single row per CDR3 protein. The sample shows approximately 270,000 distinct CDR3 sequences, roughly a quarter of them seen only once. The sequencing here drew on PBMCs, mostly from graft donor cells, taken 360 days after TCRalphabeta/CD19-depleted stem cell transplant. The sequence came from a female patient aged 2-15 years who had a stem cell transplant for congenital amegakaryocytic thrombocytopenia, so the T cells may come from the graft donor. This rearrangement joins TRBV4-1 to TRBJ2-1; possibly TRBD1 for D (5 bases). The CDR3 region is CASSHLGEEEQFF. The CDR3 region has the DNA TGCGCCAGCAGCCATCTAGGGGAAGAAGAGCAGTTCTTC.